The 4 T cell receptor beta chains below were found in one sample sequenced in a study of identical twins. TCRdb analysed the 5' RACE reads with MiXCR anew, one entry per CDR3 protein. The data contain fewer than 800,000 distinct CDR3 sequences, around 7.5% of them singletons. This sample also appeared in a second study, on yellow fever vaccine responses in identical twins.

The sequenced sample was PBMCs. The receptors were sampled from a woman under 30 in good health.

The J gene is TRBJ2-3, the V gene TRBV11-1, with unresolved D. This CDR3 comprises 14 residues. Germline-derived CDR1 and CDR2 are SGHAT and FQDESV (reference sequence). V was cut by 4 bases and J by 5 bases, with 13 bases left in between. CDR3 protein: CASSSRLHEDTQYF. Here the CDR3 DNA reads TGTGCCAGCAGCTCCCGCCTCCACGAAGATACGCAGTATTTT.

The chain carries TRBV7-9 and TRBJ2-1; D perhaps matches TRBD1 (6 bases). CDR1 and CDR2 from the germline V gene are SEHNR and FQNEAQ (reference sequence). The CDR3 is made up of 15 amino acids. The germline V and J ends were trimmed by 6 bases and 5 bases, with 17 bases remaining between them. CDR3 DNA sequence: TGTGCCAGCAGTCGACACGCCGGGGACAACAATGAGCAGTTCTTC. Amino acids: CASSRHAGDNNEQFF.

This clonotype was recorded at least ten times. Here the CDR3 DNA reads TGCGCCAGCAGCCAAGATTACCAACCCTGGGACCGCTCCTATAATTCACCCCTCCACTTT. Translated: CASSQDYQPWDRSYNSPLHF. The chain carries TRBV4-1 and TRBJ1-6, with TRBD1 as a possible D gene (5 bases). This CDR3 is 20 amino acids long. With 0 bases removed from V and 0 bases from J, the gap between germline ends came to 18 bases. CDR1 and CDR2 from the germline V gene are MGHRA and YSYEKL.

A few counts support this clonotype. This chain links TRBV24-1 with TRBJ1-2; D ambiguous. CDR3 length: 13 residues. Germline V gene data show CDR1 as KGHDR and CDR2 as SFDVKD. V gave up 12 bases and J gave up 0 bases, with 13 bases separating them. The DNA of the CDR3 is TGTGCCTCATCGGAAGGCCCTAACTATGGCTACACCTTC. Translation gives CASSEGPNYGYTF.